This TCR beta chain was observed in a study of CD8 T cells in ankylosing spondylitis. Germline V gene data show CDR1 as DFQATT and CDR2 as SNEGSKA (reference sequence). V lost 6 bases, J lost 0 bases, and 12 bases lay in between. The CDR3 is 13 residues long. TCRdb processed the 5' RACE reads anew with MiXCR; each CDR3 protein has one entry. The table shows 200,000 to 250,000 distinct CDR3 sequences, with roughly a tenth occurring only once. This clonotype was recorded many times. The chain recombines TRBV20-1 with TRBJ2-7; no clear D gene. Sequencing was performed on blood, either unsorted or a sorted T cell fraction (not recorded which). This TCR came from a male donor with ankylosing spondylitis or in good health (not recorded which). The CDR3 DNA reads TGCAGTGCCCCAGTACCATCCTCCTACGAGCAGTACTTC. Its translation: CSAPVPSSYEQYF.